The 30 T cell receptor beta chains presented below share a single source sample, sequenced in a study of metastatic and nonmetastatic thyroid tumors. TCRdb reanalyzed the PCR reads via MiXCR. The data contain around 20,000 clones, roughly 12% of them singletons. Before thyroid surgery, none of the patients had received any treatment. The sequencing sample was made of blood. These receptors came from a female donor with papillary thyroid cancer or a benign thyroid nodule (not recorded which). Some clones in this sample may be carry-over from other donors' samples.

There are many counts of this clone. The rearrangement uses TRBV2 and TRBJ1-5; D ambiguous. Per the germline V gene, CDR1 is SNHLY and CDR2 is FYNNEI. The CDR3 consists of 11 residues. Trimming took off 6 bases at V and 6 bases at J, with 6 bases between the two ends. The CDR3 DNA follows: TGTGCCAGCAGATTAGGTCAGCCCCAGCATTTT. This codes for CASRLGQPQHF.

Concerning this clone: Being one base from a much bigger clone, this may be a read error. This chain connects TRBV6-5 to TRBJ1-5; D not certain. The CDR3 length is 15 residues. CDR1 is MNHEY and CDR2 is SVGAGI in the germline V gene. CDR3 sequence: CASSHSAGTGQPQHF. CDR3 DNA sequence: TGTGCCAGCAGTCACTCGGCAGGAACGGGACAGCCCCAGCATTTT.

The chain recombines TRBV11-1 with TRBJ2-1; TRBD2 matches at 12 bases. With 2 bases clipped from V and 10 bases from J, the junction kept 9 bases outside the gene matches. This CDR3 comprises 16 residues. CDR1 is SGHAT and CDR2 is FQDESV in the germline V gene (reference sequence). CDR3: CASSLIGLAGGYEQFF. The CDR3 DNA sequence: TGTGCCAGCAGCTTAATTGGCCTAGCGGGAGGGTACGAGCAGTTCTTC.

Comments on this clone: One end of the junction fails to match germline, which may point to a read error. V is TRBV6-1 and J is TRBJ1-1; D gene ambiguous. The CDR3 totals 15 residues. Germline V lookup: CDR1 MNHNS, CDR2 SASEGT. This CDR3 is CVSSSGFPGVTEAFF. The CDR3 DNA reads as TGTGTCAGCAGCTCAGGTTTCCCGGGTGTGACTGAAGCTTTCTTT.

In its sample, this clone was seen many times. The V gene is TRBV2, the J gene TRBJ2-1, with D possibly matching TRBD1 (9 bases). The length of the CDR3 is 15 residues. V lost 8 bases to trimming and J lost 4 bases, with 18 bases between them. Looked up from germline, CDR1 is SNHLY and CDR2 is FYNNEI. The DNA of the CDR3 is TGTGCCAGCCGGGGGGGGACAGGGTTTTACAATGAGCAGTTCTTC. It translates to CASRGGTGFYNEQFF.

V is TRBV4-3 and J is TRBJ2-1; 7 nucleotides agree with TRBD2. This CDR3 has 15 amino acids. Per the germline V gene, CDR1 is LGHNA and CDR2 is YSLEER. V was clipped by 1 base and J by 0 bases; unmatched bases: 0. In nucleotides, the CDR3 is TGCGCCAGCAGCCAAGCGGGGGGCTCCTACAATGAGCAGTTCTTC. Its protein product is CASSQAGGSYNEQFF.

This clone was detected ten times or more. The V and J genes are TRBV6-2 or TRBV6-3 and TRBJ2-1; D is ambiguous. This CDR3 spans 15 amino acids. The germline V gene has CDR1 MNHEY and CDR2 SVGEGT. V was cut by 6 bases and J by 1 base, with 13 bases left in between. CDR3 amino acids: CASSPYGGSYNEQFF. The DNA of the CDR3 is TGTGCCAGCAGCCCTTACGGTGGTTCCTACAATGAGCAGTTCTTC.

Note on this clone: No conserved phenylalanine or tryptophan ends this CDR3, so it is likely a read error. The chain combines TRBV5-1 with TRBJ2-2; D not resolved. Trimming removed 4 bases at V and 0 bases at J, with 16 bases between. Germline CDR1 and CDR2: SGHRS and YFSETQ. The CDR3 is 17 residues long. The CDR3 region is CASSGIPGRPNTGELFL. Here the CDR3 DNA reads TGCGCCAGCAGCGGTATACCTGGACGGCCGAACACCGGGGAGCTGTTTCTT.

About this clone itself: Germline is not matched at one junction end, which may reflect a read error. The chain carries TRBV4-1 and TRBJ1-2; D ambiguous. Germline CDR1 MGHRA, CDR2 YSYEKL. This CDR3 has 16 residues. In nucleotides, the CDR3 is TGCGCCAACAGCCAATTTAGAGAAGGTACTAACTATGGCTACACCTTC. Amino acid sequence: CANSQFREGTNYGYTF.

This clone has a handful of counts. The CDR3 ends on some other residue instead of the conserved phenylalanine or tryptophan, so this is likely a read error. The chain links TRBV19 to TRBJ1-2; D may be TRBD1 (5 bases). CDR3 length: 13 residues. Trimming removed 8 bases from V and 7 bases from J, with 17 bases in between. Germline V gives CDR1 LNHDA, CDR2 SQIVND (reference sequence). The CDR3 DNA follows: TGTGCCAGTGCCGACCGGGACCCCTTTGGCTACACCATA. This translates into CASADRDPFGYTI.

This clone was detected a few times. Written as DNA, the CDR3 is TGTGCCAGCAGACCAAGACAGGGACGGGAATTGAGTAATTCACCCCTCCACTTT. Protein sequence: CASRPRQGRELSNSPLHF. The chain uses TRBV28 and TRBJ1-6; 7 nucleotides agree with TRBD1. The length of the CDR3 is 18 residues. V lost 6 bases and J lost 6; bases outside the gene matches: 17. Germline V gene lookup returns CDR1 MDHEN and CDR2 SYDVKM.

In this sample, this clone turned up many times. J is TRBJ1-1 and V is TRBV7-9; D is uncertain. The CDR3 is 15 amino acids. Looked up from germline, CDR1 is SEHNR and CDR2 is FQNEAQ (reference sequence). The ends were cut back, 1 base at V and 5 bases at J, with 14 bases in the middle. The CDR3 loop reads CASSLEGVGGTEAFF. The CDR3 nucleotides are TGTGCCAGCAGCTTAGAGGGTGTGGGAGGAACTGAAGCTTTCTTT.

This clone was seen repeatedly, ten times or more. The V call is TRBV29-1, the J call TRBJ2-7; the match to TRBD1 covers 9 bases. With V trimmed by 8 bases and J by 5 bases, 7 bases remained unmatched. Germline CDR1 SQVTM, CDR2 ANQGSEA. This CDR3 contains 12 residues. The chain's CDR3 is CSISDRGHEQYF. DNA for the CDR3: TGCAGCATTTCGGACAGGGGACACGAGCAGTACTTC.

This clone was recorded many times. The gene calls are TRBV6-1 and TRBJ1-5; D is unclear. The V gene's germline CDR1 is MNHNS and CDR2 SASEGT. The CDR3 covers 14 residues. Trimming cost V 5 bases and J 0 bases, with 8 bases left between them. Written as DNA, the CDR3 is TGTGCCAGCAGTCGACTGGATAGCAATCAGCCCCAGCATTTT. Its translation is CASSRLDSNQPQHF.

This clone was recorded many times. The V call is TRBV19, the J call TRBJ1-1; D is undetermined. This CDR3 contains 13 residues. CDR1 is LNHDA, CDR2 SQIVND, per germline (reference sequence). Trimming left V 3 bases short and J 1 base short, with 6 bases between. The CDR3 loop is CASSMKGNTEAFF. In nucleotides, the CDR3 is TGTGCCAGTAGTATGAAGGGGAACACTGAAGCTTTCTTT.

This clone was found many times. The chain recombines TRBV27 with TRBJ1-2; D uncertain. Trimming shortened V by 2 bases and J by 1 base, and 5 bases separated the two germline ends. The CDR3 loop spans 13 amino acids. The germline CDR1 and CDR2 sequences are MNHEY and SMNVEV (reference sequence). CDR3 sequence: CASSLADNYGYTF. The CDR3 DNA sequence: TGTGCCAGCAGTTTAGCGGATAACTATGGCTACACCTTC.

This clone was recorded many times. V and J are TRBV10-3 and TRBJ2-1; 11 positions agree with TRBD1. The trim removed 5 bases at V and 16 bases at J, leaving 16 bases unmatched. The CDR3 totals 15 residues. The germline V gene has CDR1 ENHRY and CDR2 SYGVKD. CDR3 DNA sequence: TGTGCCATCAGTCACACGGGACAGGGGGTTGCGGGGGTATTCTTC. Amino acids: CAISHTGQGVAGVFF.

Many counts were recorded for this clone. A much larger clone is a single base away; this may be a read error. This chain connects TRBV6-1 to TRBJ2-2, with 10 bases aligning to TRBD2. Germline values: CDR1 MNHNS, CDR2 SASEGT. This CDR3 comprises 15 residues. The trim removed 6 bases at V and 8 bases at J, leaving 9 bases unmatched. CDR3 residues: CASRPGTSVEGELFF. In nucleotides, the CDR3 is TGTGCCAGCAGACCAGGGACTAGCGTGGAGGGGGAGCTGTTTTTT.

Only a few counts were recorded for this clone. At one end the junction does not follow the germline gene, possibly because of a read error. The chain employs TRBV6-1 and TRBJ1-4; D possibly corresponds to TRBD1 (5 bases). CDR1 and CDR2 from the germline V gene are MNHNS and SASEGT. This CDR3 contains 13 residues. The chain's CDR3 is CASSLGRGENLFF. The CDR3 DNA reads TGTGCCAGCAGCCTGGGACGCGGGGAAAACCTGTTTTTT.

This clone appeared many times. This chain uses TRBV7-9 with TRBJ1-5; TRBD1 is a possible D gene (5 bases). The CDR3 spans 13 residues. V shed 5 bases and J shed 5 bases, with 10 bases lying between them. The germline V gene has CDR1 SEHNR and CDR2 FQNEAQ (reference sequence). The CDR3 spells CASSKDIYQPQHF. The CDR3 DNA is TGTGCCAGCAGCAAGGACATTTATCAGCCCCAGCATTTT.

The CDR3 nucleotides read TGTGCCAGCAGTTTGCTTTTCACAGATACGCAGTATTTT. This sequence encodes CASSLLFTDTQYF. V and J are TRBV6-5 and TRBJ2-3; D is undetermined. The CDR3 contains 13 residues. V was trimmed by 4 bases and J by 2 bases, leaving 7 bases between them. Looked up from germline, CDR1 is MNHEY and CDR2 is SVGAGI.

Of note for this clone: Sequence at one end of the junction differs from germline and may be a read error. This chain connects TRBV24-1 to TRBJ2-3, with D uncertain. The CDR3 runs 16 residues. Germline CDR1 reads KGHDR; CDR2 reads SFDVKD. CDR3 sequence: CAASDPHAGFTDTQYF. Here the CDR3 DNA reads TGTGCCGCCAGTGATCCCCATGCTGGATTCACAGATACGCAGTATTTT.

This clone was found many times. This chain uses TRBV11-1 with TRBJ2-7; D remains unclear. Germline CDR1 and CDR2: SGHAT and FQDESV (reference sequence). This CDR3 contains 12 residues. V was shortened by 1 base and J by 6 bases, with 7 bases between the two germline ends. CDR3 DNA sequence: TGTGCCAGCAGCTTAGTGGGGTTCGAGCAGTACTTC. This codes for CASSLVGFEQYF.

The chain links TRBV6-1 to TRBJ1-2; unclear D gene. In germline, CDR1 is MNHNS, CDR2 SASEGT. V lost 8 bases to trimming and J lost 14 bases, with 21 bases between them. The CDR3 totals 12 residues. The CDR3 reads CASSSGYSRNTF. Written as DNA, the CDR3 is TGTGCCAGCTCAAGCGGGTACAGTCGAAATACCTTC.

In this sample, this clone is medium-sized (0.01 to 0.1%). V is TRBV6-1 and J is TRBJ1-6; 8 bases are a match to TRBD1. CDR3 length equals 16 residues. V shed 5 bases, J shed 7 bases, and the junction held 10 bases outside the gene matches. The germline V gene has CDR1 MNHNS and CDR2 SASEGT. Written as DNA, the CDR3 is TGTGCCAGCAGTCGACCTACGGGACAGGCCAATTCACCCCTCCACTTT. This gives the protein CASSRPTGQANSPLHF.

This clone appeared many times. This chain uses TRBV6-2 or TRBV6-3 with TRBJ2-3, with a tentative D call TRBD2 (6 bases). Germline-derived CDR1 and CDR2 are MNHEY and SVGEGT. The CDR3 contains 15 residues. Trimming took off 6 bases at V and 6 bases at J, with 19 bases between the two ends. The CDR3, as DNA: TGTGCCAGCAGCCGAGGAGTAAGCGGGCCTGATACGCAGTATTTT. Its protein is CASSRGVSGPDTQYF.

This clone was found many times. The V and J genes are TRBV9 and TRBJ2-7; tentative D call: TRBD2 (6 bases). V was pared by 0 bases and J by 3 bases, with 13 bases between. The CDR3 consists of 15 residues. The germline CDR1 and CDR2 sequences are SGDLS and YYNGEE. CDR3 amino acids: CASSVGRADIYEQYF. The CDR3 DNA reads as TGTGCCAGCAGCGTAGGGAGGGCCGACATCTACGAGCAGTACTTC.

This clone was recorded only once. Germline and junction disagree at one end, which may indicate a read error. The rearrangement links TRBV5-1 to TRBJ2-3; TRBD2 agrees at 9 bases. The CDR3 extends over 16 amino acids. Germline V lookup: CDR1 SGHRS, CDR2 YFSETQ. CDR3 coding DNA: TGCGCCAGCAGCTTTCTTGCTAGCGGGACCACAGATACGCGGTATTTT. This encodes CASSFLASGTTDTRYF.

By proportion, this clone is medium-sized. The chain couples TRBV6-1 to TRBJ2-2; D possibly matches TRBD1 or TRBD2 (6 bases each). This CDR3 comprises 15 residues. V lost 7 bases and J 5 bases, leaving 17 bases between the germline ends. Germline V gene sequence: CDR1 MNHNS, CDR2 SASEGT. CDR3 sequence (DNA): TGTGCCAGCACCCTAGGAGGGGGGCGAACCGGGGAGCTGTTTTTT. Encoded protein: CASTLGGGRTGELFF.

The chain has TRBV6-1 and TRBJ1-2, with D hard to call. The V gene's germline CDR1 is MNHNS and CDR2 SASEGT. V was trimmed by 1 base and J by 10 bases, leaving 13 bases between them. The CDR3 extends over 13 amino acids. Written as DNA, the CDR3 is TGTGCCAGCAGTGAAGAGTGGGCATCAGTCTACACCTTC. This gives the protein CASSEEWASVYTF.